This T cell receptor (beta chain) came from a study of blood T cell repertoires in COVID-19. As for the study in general: Donors in the United States, Italy and Spain gave samples during acute or convalescent COVID-19. T cells, B-cell-depleted T cells, or PBMCs supplied cDNA or gDNA.

Data came from immunoSEQ multiplex PCR; TCRdb stores just in-frame clones and leaves some out. This sample has about 280,000 clones, with about four fifths found just once. Germline V lookup: CDR1 SGHTA, CDR2 FQGTGA. This CDR3 has 17 amino acids. The ends were cut back, 2 bases at V and 0 bases at J, with 14 bases in the middle. The source is a man aged 35 to 55 who had been exposed to COVID-19. The specimen sequenced was PBMCs or T cells enriched from blood (not recorded which). This chain uses TRBV7-3 with TRBJ2-1, with D unclear. CDR3 loop: CASSLYVAPSSYNEQFF. The CDR3 DNA reads TGTGCCAGCAGCTTATACGTAGCTCCGAGCTCCTACAATGAGCAGTTCTTC.